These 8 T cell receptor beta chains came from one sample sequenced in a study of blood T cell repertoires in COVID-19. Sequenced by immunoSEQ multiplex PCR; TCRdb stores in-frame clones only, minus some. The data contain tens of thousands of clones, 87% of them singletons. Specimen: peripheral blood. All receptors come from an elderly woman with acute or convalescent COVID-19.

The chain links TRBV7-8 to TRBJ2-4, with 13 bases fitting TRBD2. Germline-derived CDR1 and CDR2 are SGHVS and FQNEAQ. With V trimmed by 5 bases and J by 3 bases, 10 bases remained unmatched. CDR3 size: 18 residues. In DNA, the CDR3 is TGTGCCAGCAGCCGATGGACTAGCGGGAGCACTGGCAAAAACATTCAGTACTTC. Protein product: CASSRWTSGSTGKNIQYF. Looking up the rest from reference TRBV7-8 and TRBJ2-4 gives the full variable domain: GAGVSQSPRYKVAKRGQDVALRCDPISGHVSLFWYQQALGQGPEFLTYFQNEAQLDKSGLPSDRFFAERPEGSVSTLKIQRTQQEDSAVYLCASSRWTSGSTGKNIQYFGAGTRLSVL.

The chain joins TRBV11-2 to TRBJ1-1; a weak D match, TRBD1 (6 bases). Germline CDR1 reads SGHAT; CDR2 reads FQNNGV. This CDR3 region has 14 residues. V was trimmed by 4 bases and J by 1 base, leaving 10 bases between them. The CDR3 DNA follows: TGTGCCAGCAGCTCCCTGGGACAGAACACTGAAGCTTTCTTT. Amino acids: CASSSLGQNTEAFF.

The CDR3 coding sequence is TGCGCCAGCAGCTTGGAGGGGTTTACTAGCGGGGTAGGGAATGAGCAGTTCTTC. Translating it yields CASSLEGFTSGVGNEQFF. This sequence joins TRBV5-1 and TRBJ2-1; 10 bases agree with TRBD2. V shed 0 bases, J shed 7 bases, and the junction held 13 bases outside the gene matches. This CDR3 is 18 amino acids long. From germline, CDR1 is SGHRS and CDR2 YFSETQ. Based on the CDR3 plus reference TRBV5-1 and TRBJ2-1, the full variable domain is KAGVTQTPRYLIKTRGQQVTLSCSPISGHRSVSWYQQTPGQGLQFLFEYFSETQRNKGNFPGRFSGRQFSNSRSEMNVSTLELGDSALYLCASSLEGFTSGVGNEQFFGPGTRLTVL.

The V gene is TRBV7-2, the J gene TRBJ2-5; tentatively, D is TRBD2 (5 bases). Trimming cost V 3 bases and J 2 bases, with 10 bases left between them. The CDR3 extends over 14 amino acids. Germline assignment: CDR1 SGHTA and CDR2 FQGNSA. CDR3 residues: CASSFSRGQETQYF. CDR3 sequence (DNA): TGTGCCAGCAGCTTCTCCCGCGGGCAAGAGACCCAGTACTTC.

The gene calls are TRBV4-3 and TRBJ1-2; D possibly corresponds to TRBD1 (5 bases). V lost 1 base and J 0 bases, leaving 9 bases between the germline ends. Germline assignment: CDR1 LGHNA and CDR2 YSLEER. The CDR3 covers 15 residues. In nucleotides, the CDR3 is TGCGCCAGCAGCCAAGGGGGCTCAGCTAACTATGGCTACACCTTC. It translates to CASSQGGSANYGYTF.

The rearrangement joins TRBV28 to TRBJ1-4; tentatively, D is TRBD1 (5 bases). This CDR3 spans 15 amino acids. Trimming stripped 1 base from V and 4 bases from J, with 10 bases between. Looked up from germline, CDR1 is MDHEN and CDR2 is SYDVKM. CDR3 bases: TGTGCCAGCAGTTTATCGCAGGGCTATAATGAAAAACTGTTTTTT. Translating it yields CASSLSQGYNEKLFF.

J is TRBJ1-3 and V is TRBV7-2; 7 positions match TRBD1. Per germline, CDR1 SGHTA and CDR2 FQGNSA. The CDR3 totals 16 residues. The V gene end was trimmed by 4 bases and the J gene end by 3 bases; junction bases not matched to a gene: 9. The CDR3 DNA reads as TGTGCCAGCAGCTCGGGACAGCGCCGAAGTGGAAACACCATATATTTT. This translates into CASSSGQRRSGNTIYF. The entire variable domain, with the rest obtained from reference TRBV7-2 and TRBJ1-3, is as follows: GAGVSQSPSNKVTEKGKDVELRCDPISGHTALYWYRQSLGQGLEFLIYFQGNSAPDKSGLPSDRFSAERTGGSVSTLTIQRTQQEDSAVYLCASSSGQRRSGNTIYFGEGSWLTVV.

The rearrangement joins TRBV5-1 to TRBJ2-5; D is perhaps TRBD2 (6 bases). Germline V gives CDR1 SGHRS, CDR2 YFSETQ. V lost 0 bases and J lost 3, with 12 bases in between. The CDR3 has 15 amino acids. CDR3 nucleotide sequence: TGCGCCAGCAGCTTGGTGACTAGAAGGGAAGAGACCCAGTACTTC. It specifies CASSLVTRREETQYF.